These T cell receptor beta chains were read from a single sample in a study of cytomegalovirus exposure and HLA in healthy donors. The assay was immunoSEQ multiplex PCR, and TCRdb's table has in-frame clones only and misses some. This table holds some 99,000 clones, about four fifths found once. What was sequenced was PBMCs. The receptors stem from a young woman in good health and CMV-seronegative. CDR3s include the opening cysteine and the closing phenylalanine or tryptophan. A D gene is named only where the DNA matches it firmly. Clone size, where shown, is once, few, many, or a class for clones that have expanded.

d_gene	v_gene	abundance	j_gene	len	CDR3aa
TRBD1	TRBV6-4	.	TRBJ1-2	17	CASRHGTGGQWDYGYTF
TRBD1	TRBV10-3	.	TRBJ2-2	15	CAISFSDRGAGELFF
.	TRBV9	once	TRBJ2-2	16	CASSVVSGTNTGELFF
TRBD2	TRBV5-1	few	TRBJ2-3	15	CASSLLREGQDTQYF
TRBD2	TRBV9	.	TRBJ2-7	15	CASSVESSGRAEQYF
.	TRBV10-2	.	TRBJ2-2	13	CASSDGVTGELFF
.	TRBV10-3	.	TRBJ2-7	12	CAISDRGYEQYF
TRBD2	TRBV7-2	.	TRBJ2-7	15	CASSPRLAVGYEQYF
.	TRBV6-4	.	TRBJ2-7	11	CASSELEARAF
.	TRBV13	.	TRBJ2-1	12	CASSSLLNEQFF
.	TRBV6-4	.	TRBJ2-7	18	CASSDPKTGTEPSYEQYF
.	TRBV5-1	.	TRBJ2-7	13	CASSLVATHEQYF
.	TRBV19	.	TRBJ1-5	14	CASSLEGGGQPQHF
TRBD2	TRBV6-5	.	TRBJ2-1	15	CASSTTSGSINEQFF
TRBD2	TRBV11-3	.	TRBJ2-1	16	CASSLGPTSGYNEQFF
.	TRBV21-1	once	TRBJ1-2	16	CASSKVFIQNYYGYTF
.	TRBV2	.	TRBJ2-1	13	CASSDSSYNEQFF
TRBD2	TRBV10-3	.	TRBJ2-7	13	CAIAGTRDYEQYF
.	TRBV4-3	.	TRBJ2-1	16	CASSQGRLSSYNEQFF
.	TRBV28	.	TRBJ1-5	15	CASSLLLGGNQPQHF
TRBD1	TRBV7-2	.	TRBJ2-2	14	CASRPTGTTGELFF
TRBD1	TRBV2	.	TRBJ1-1	14	CASRASTGVNEAFF
TRBD2	TRBV5-1	.	TRBJ2-3	18	CASSPGTLAGARTDTQYF
.	TRBV6-1	.	TRBJ2-7	15	CASRPPGGITYEQYF
.	TRBV27	.	TRBJ1-1	14	CASSLSGANTEAFF
TRBD1	TRBV5-6	.	TRBJ1-2	14	CASSLTGGWDGYTF
TRBD2	TRBV5-1	.	.	16	CASSLDASGLADEQYF
.	TRBV29-1	.	TRBJ2-7	12	CSAASGVYEQYF
TRBD2	TRBV4-1	.	TRBJ2-1	19	CASRTGTSGRAVGYNGQFF
TRBD1	TRBV5-1	.	TRBJ1-1	15	CASGTGTAMNTEAFF
TRBD1	TRBV7-2	.	TRBJ2-7	14	CASSLDRWNYEQYF
TRBD2	TRBV27	.	TRBJ2-7	19	CASSLGLGHTSGVSYEQYF
.	TRBV19	.	TRBJ1-1	13	CASSMGRGTEAFF
TRBD1	TRBV6-6	.	TRBJ2-3	15	CASSPGTAFTDTQYF
.	TRBV7-2	few	TRBJ2-5	16	CASSLKTGKWRETQYF
TRBD1	TRBV6-1	.	TRBJ2-7	15	CASSPPGQGPYEQYF
.	TRBV27	.	TRBJ2-2	15	CASSVRQALTGELFF
.	TRBV7-9	.	TRBJ2-7	12	CASSSSSYEQYF
.	TRBV28	.	TRBJ2-3	17	CASSFQSGTAGGDTQYF
TRBD2	TRBV15	.	TRBJ2-3	17	CATSTRRVVAGANTQYF
.	TRBV28	.	TRBJ2-7	15	CASSLLKLDGDEQYF